This T cell receptor (beta chain) is drawn from a study of shared T cell receptors in the human thymus. Trimming at V came to 1 base and at J to 4 bases, leaving 2 bases not matched to a gene. Germline V gene lookup returns CDR1 MGHDK and CDR2 SYGVNS. CDR3 length: 14 amino acids. The protocol was immunoSEQ multiplex PCR, while the TCRdb copy is restricted to in-frame clones and leaves out a portion. The data show about 660,000 clones, with around 87% seen just once and roughly 0.0086% held by the top ten. This sample was also put to use in a study of human thymus T cells.

This receptor was identified in a boy younger than two with a congenital heart defect. The chain is built from TRBV25-1 and TRBJ2-3; TRBD2 aligns across 7 bases. The sample was thymocytes. CDR3 coding DNA: TGTGCCAGCAGTGAATGGGGGGGACCAGATACGCAGTATTTT. This encodes CASSEWGGPDTQYF. Full variable domain (rest looked up from reference TRBV25-1 and TRBJ2-3): EADIYQTPRYLVIGTGKKITLECSQTMGHDKMYWYQQDPGMELHLIHYSYGVNSTEKGDLSSESTVSRIRTEHFPLTLESARPSHTSQYLCASSEWGGPDTQYFGPGTRLTVL.